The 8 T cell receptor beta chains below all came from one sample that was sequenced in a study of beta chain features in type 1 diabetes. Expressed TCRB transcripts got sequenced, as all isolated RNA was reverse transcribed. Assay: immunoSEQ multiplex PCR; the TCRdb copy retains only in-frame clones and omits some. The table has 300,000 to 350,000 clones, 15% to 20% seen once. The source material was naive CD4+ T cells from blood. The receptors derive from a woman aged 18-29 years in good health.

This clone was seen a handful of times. This CDR3 is CASSLGQGASEQYF. The CDR3 DNA reads TGTGCCAGCAGCTTGGGGCAGGGGGCCAGCGAGCAGTACTTC. The V call is TRBV13, the J call TRBJ2-7; 8 nucleotides line up with TRBD1. The CDR3 length is 14 residues. The germline gives CDR1 PRHDT, CDR2 FYEKMQ (reference sequence). With 3 bases clipped from V and 6 bases from J, the junction kept 7 bases outside the gene matches.

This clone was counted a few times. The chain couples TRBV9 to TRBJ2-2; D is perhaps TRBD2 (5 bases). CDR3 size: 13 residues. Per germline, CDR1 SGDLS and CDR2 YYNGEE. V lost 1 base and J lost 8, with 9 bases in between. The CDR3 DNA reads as TGTGCCAGCAGCGTAACTAGAGGTGGGGAGCTGTTTTTT. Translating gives CASSVTRGGELFF.

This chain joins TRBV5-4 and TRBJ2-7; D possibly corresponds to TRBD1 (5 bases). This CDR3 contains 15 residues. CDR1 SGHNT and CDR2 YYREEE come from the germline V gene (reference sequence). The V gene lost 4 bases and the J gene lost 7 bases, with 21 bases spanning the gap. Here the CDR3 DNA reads TGTGCCAGCAGCCCCACATGGGGCGCGATAGGGGAGCAGTACTTC. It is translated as CASSPTWGAIGEQYF.

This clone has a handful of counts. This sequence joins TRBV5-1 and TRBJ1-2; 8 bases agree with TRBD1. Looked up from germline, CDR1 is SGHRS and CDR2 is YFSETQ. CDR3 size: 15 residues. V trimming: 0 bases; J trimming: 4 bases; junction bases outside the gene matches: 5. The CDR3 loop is CASSLAAGGGYGYTF. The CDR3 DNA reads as TGCGCCAGCAGCTTGGCAGCAGGGGGCGGCTATGGCTACACCTTC.

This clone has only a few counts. CDR3 bases: TGTGCCAGCAGCTTAAGGCGGGGCCGGGCGACTTTAGACTACGAGCAGTACTTC. This gives the protein CASSLRRGRATLDYEQYF. V and J are TRBV7-9 and TRBJ2-7, with D possibly matching TRBD2 (6 bases). Trimming pared 2 bases from V and 3 bases from J, leaving 23 bases between. The CDR3 runs 18 residues. CDR1 and CDR2 (germline): SEHNR, FQNEAQ (reference sequence). Full variable domain (outside the CDR3, taken from reference TRBV7-9 and TRBJ2-7): DTGVSQNPRHKITKRGQNVTFRCDPISEHNRLYWYRQTLGQGPEFLTYFQNEAQLEKSRLLSDRFSAERPKGSFSTLEIQRTEQGDSAMYLCASSLRRGRATLDYEQYFGPGTRLTVT.

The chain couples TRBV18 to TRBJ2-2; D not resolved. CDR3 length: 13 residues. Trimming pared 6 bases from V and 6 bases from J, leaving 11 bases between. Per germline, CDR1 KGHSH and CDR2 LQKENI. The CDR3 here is CASSPDRSGELFF. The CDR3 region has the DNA TGTGCCAGCTCTCCTGATCGGTCCGGGGAGCTGTTTTTT.

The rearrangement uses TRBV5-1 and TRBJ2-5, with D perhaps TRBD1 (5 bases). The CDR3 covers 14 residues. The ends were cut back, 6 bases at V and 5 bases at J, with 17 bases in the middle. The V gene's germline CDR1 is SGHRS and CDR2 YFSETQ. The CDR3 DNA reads TGCGCCAGCAAGATATCGACAGATGGGGAGACCCAGTACTTC. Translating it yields CASKISTDGETQYF.

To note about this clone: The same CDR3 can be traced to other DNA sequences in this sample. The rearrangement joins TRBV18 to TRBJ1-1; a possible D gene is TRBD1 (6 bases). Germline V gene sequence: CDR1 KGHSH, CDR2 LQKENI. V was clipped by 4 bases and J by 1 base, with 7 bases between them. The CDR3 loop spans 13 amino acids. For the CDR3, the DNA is TGTGCCAGCTCACTGGGACAGAACACTGAAGCTTTCTTT. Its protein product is CASSLGQNTEAFF.